Listed below are T cell receptor beta chains from one sample, sequenced in a study of neoadjuvant anti-PD-1 for oral cavity cancer. The data were produced by immunoSEQ multiplex PCR, yet TCRdb's version contains in-frame clones alone and is incomplete. The repertoire holds 75,000 to 100,000 clones, with about 80% as singletons. Sequenced material: PBMCs, taken before nivolumab (anti-PD-1) treatment. The receptor set was obtained from a person aged 35-80 years with oral cavity squamous cell carcinoma. Each CDR3 is given with its conserved first and last residue. The D gene is left open where the match is weak. The size field is filled for only some rows; it gives once, few, many or a size class.

J gene: TRBJ2-1; D gene: TRBD2; V gene: TRBV10-3; clone size: NA; CDR3 length: 15; CDR3 protein: CAISESREGYNEQFF; CDR3 DNA: TGTGCCATCAGTGAGTCGAGGGAGGGATACAATGAGCAGTTCTTC
J gene: TRBJ2-7; D gene: NA; V gene: TRBV7-6; clone size: NA; CDR3 length: 13; CDR3 protein: CASSLYLGDEQYF; CDR3 DNA: TGTGCCAGCAGCTTATACCTGGGCGACGAGCAGTACTTC
J gene: TRBJ2-5; D gene: NA; V gene: TRBV6-5; clone size: once; CDR3 length: 15; CDR3 protein: CASSYRQEPPETQYF; CDR3 DNA: TGTGCCAGCAGTTACAGGCAGGAGCCTCCGGAGACCCAGTACTTC
J gene: TRBJ2-5; D gene: NA; V gene: TRBV25-1; clone size: NA; CDR3 length: 15; CDR3 protein: CASSSQQGNQETQYF; CDR3 DNA: TGTGCCAGCAGCTCTCAACAGGGAAACCAAGAGACCCAGTACTTC
J gene: TRBJ2-3; D gene: NA; V gene: TRBV6-1; clone size: NA; CDR3 length: 14; CDR3 protein: CASNLAPVTDTQYF; CDR3 DNA: TGTGCCAGCAACCTAGCGCCCGTCACAGATACGCAGTATTTT
J gene: TRBJ2-2; D gene: NA; V gene: TRBV10-2; clone size: NA; CDR3 length: 16; CDR3 protein: CASSESSGEGTGELFF; CDR3 DNA: TGCGCCAGCAGTGAGTCTTCGGGAGAAGGCACCGGGGAGCTGTTTTTT
J gene: TRBJ2-2; D gene: NA; V gene: TRBV27; clone size: NA; CDR3 length: 12; CDR3 protein: CASSLDAGELFF; CDR3 DNA: TGTGCCAGCAGTTTAGATGCCGGGGAGCTGTTTTTT
J gene: TRBJ2-5; D gene: NA; V gene: TRBV5-4; clone size: NA; CDR3 length: 12; CDR3 protein: CASSWQGETQYF; CDR3 DNA: TGTGCCAGCAGCTGGCAGGGAGAGACCCAGTACTTC
J gene: TRBJ1-2; D gene: TRBD1; V gene: TRBV4-2; clone size: NA; CDR3 length: 16; CDR3 protein: CASSQLPGDSIYGYTF; CDR3 DNA: TGTGCCAGCAGCCAACTCCCCGGGGACAGCATCTATGGCTACACCTTC
J gene: TRBJ2-3; D gene: TRBD2; V gene: TRBV13; clone size: once; CDR3 length: 18; CDR3 protein: CASSLASGRVPSTDTQYF; CDR3 DNA: TGTGCCAGCAGCTTAGCTAGCGGGAGAGTTCCTAGCACAGATACGCAGTATTTT
J gene: TRBJ2-1; D gene: TRBD1; V gene: TRBV6-1; clone size: NA; CDR3 length: 13; CDR3 protein: CAITPQGAGEQFF; CDR3 DNA: TGTGCCATCACACCCCAGGGGGCGGGTGAGCAGTTCTTC
J gene: TRBJ2-1; D gene: TRBD2; V gene: TRBV7-6; clone size: NA; CDR3 length: 16; CDR3 protein: CASSPNGLAAYNEQFF; CDR3 DNA: TGTGCCAGCAGCCCGAACGGACTAGCGGCATACAATGAGCAGTTCTTC
J gene: TRBJ2-1; D gene: TRBD2; V gene: TRBV5-1; clone size: NA; CDR3 length: 14; CDR3 protein: CASGTSGGYNEQFF; CDR3 DNA: TGCGCCAGCGGCACTAGCGGGGGCTACAATGAGCAGTTCTTC
J gene: TRBJ2-2; D gene: NA; V gene: TRBV6-1; clone size: NA; CDR3 length: 16; CDR3 protein: CASSEARPTFTGELFF; CDR3 DNA: TGTGCCAGCAGTGAAGCTCGCCCGACATTTACCGGGGAGCTGTTTTTT
J gene: TRBJ1-1; D gene: TRBD1; V gene: TRBV13; clone size: NA; CDR3 length: 15; CDR3 protein: CASSSPVQTGLEAFF; CDR3 DNA: TGTGCCAGCAGCTCCCCCGTCCAGACAGGGCTTGAAGCTTTCTTT
J gene: TRBJ1-1; D gene: NA; V gene: TRBV29-1; clone size: NA; CDR3 length: 12; CDR3 protein: CSALHTNTEAFF; CDR3 DNA: TGCAGCGCCTTACATACGAACACTGAAGCTTTCTTT
J gene: TRBJ1-2; D gene: NA; V gene: TRBV15; clone size: NA; CDR3 length: 13; CDR3 protein: CATSRETAQGYTF; CDR3 DNA: TGTGCCACCAGCAGAGAGACAGCCCAAGGCTACACCTTC
J gene: TRBJ2-1; D gene: NA; V gene: TRBV29-1; clone size: NA; CDR3 length: 13; CDR3 protein: CSVRPGGAREQFF; CDR3 DNA: TGCAGCGTTCGGCCAGGGGGGGCGAGGGAGCAGTTCTTC
J gene: TRBJ2-7; D gene: TRBD1; V gene: TRBV9; clone size: NA; CDR3 length: 15; CDR3 protein: CASSPTGTGGYEQYF; CDR3 DNA: TGTGCCAGCAGCCCAACCGGGACAGGGGGCTACGAGCAGTACTTC
J gene: TRBJ2-7; D gene: NA; V gene: TRBV7-6; clone size: NA; CDR3 length: 15; CDR3 protein: CASSLVEGGLYEQYF; CDR3 DNA: TGTGCCAGCAGCTTGGTAGAGGGAGGACTCTACGAGCAGTACTTC
J gene: TRBJ2-1; D gene: TRBD2; V gene: TRBV10-3; clone size: NA; CDR3 length: 14; CDR3 protein: CAITASGKGNEQFF; CDR3 DNA: TGTGCCATCACTGCCAGCGGGAAAGGCAATGAGCAGTTCTTC
J gene: TRBJ2-5; D gene: NA; V gene: TRBV9; clone size: NA; CDR3 length: 17; CDR3 protein: CASSPGLLGVSQETQYF; CDR3 DNA: TGTGCCAGCAGCCCAGGTTTGCTGGGAGTCAGCCAAGAGACCCAGTACTTC
J gene: TRBJ1-3; D gene: NA; V gene: TRBV2; clone size: NA; CDR3 length: 14; CDR3 protein: CASSDGGPGNTIYF; CDR3 DNA: TGTGCCAGCAGTGATGGGGGACCTGGAAACACCATATATTTT
J gene: TRBJ1-5; D gene: NA; V gene: TRBV9; clone size: NA; CDR3 length: 14; CDR3 protein: CASSGGQKNQPQHF; CDR3 DNA: TGTGCCAGCAGCGGCGGACAGAAGAATCAGCCCCAGCATTTT
J gene: TRBJ1-2; D gene: NA; V gene: TRBV6-5; clone size: NA; CDR3 length: 14; CDR3 protein: CASRTGEGAYGYTF; CDR3 DNA: TGTGCCAGCAGGACCGGGGAGGGCGCCTATGGCTACACCTTC
J gene: TRBJ2-7; D gene: TRBD2; V gene: TRBV6-1; clone size: few; CDR3 length: 15; CDR3 protein: CASSRLAGDFYEQYF; CDR3 DNA: TGTGCCAGCAGTAGACTAGCGGGAGACTTCTACGAGCAGTACTTC
J gene: TRBJ2-4; D gene: NA; V gene: TRBV6-5; clone size: NA; CDR3 length: 14; CDR3 protein: CASSDEGTKNIQYF; CDR3 DNA: TGTGCCAGCAGTGACGAAGGGACCAAAAACATTCAGTACTTC
J gene: TRBJ2-5; D gene: TRBD1; V gene: TRBV7-3; clone size: NA; CDR3 length: 14; CDR3 protein: CASSTRTGSETQYF; CDR3 DNA: TGTGCCAGCAGCACCCGGACAGGGTCAGAGACCCAGTACTTC
J gene: TRBJ2-3; D gene: NA; V gene: TRBV6-5; clone size: NA; CDR3 length: 13; CDR3 protein: CASSQIKGDTQYF; CDR3 DNA: TGTGCCAGCAGTCAAATCAAGGGAGATACGCAGTATTTT
J gene: TRBJ2-1; D gene: NA; V gene: TRBV11-2; clone size: NA; CDR3 length: 15; CDR3 protein: CASSLALSSYNEQFF; CDR3 DNA: TGTGCCAGCAGCTTAGCGCTGAGCTCCTACAATGAGCAGTTCTTC
J gene: TRBJ2-1; D gene: TRBD1; V gene: TRBV19; clone size: NA; CDR3 length: 13; CDR3 protein: CASVGQGYNEQFF; CDR3 DNA: TGTGCCAGTGTCGGACAGGGCTACAATGAGCAGTTCTTC
J gene: TRBJ2-2; D gene: NA; V gene: TRBV5-1; clone size: NA; CDR3 length: 13; CDR3 protein: CASSTMAGGELFF; CDR3 DNA: TGCGCCAGCAGCACCATGGCAGGCGGGGAGCTGTTTTTT
J gene: TRBJ1-1; D gene: NA; V gene: TRBV5-1; clone size: NA; CDR3 length: 15; CDR3 protein: CASSLWGGRNTEAFF; CDR3 DNA: TGCGCCAGCAGCTTGTGGGGCGGACGGAACACTGAAGCTTTCTTT
J gene: TRBJ1-5; D gene: NA; V gene: TRBV7-8; clone size: NA; CDR3 length: 15; CDR3 protein: CASSLGGSPNQPQHF; CDR3 DNA: TGTGCCAGCAGCTTAGGGGGGAGCCCAAATCAGCCCCAGCATTTT
J gene: TRBJ2-1; D gene: TRBD2; V gene: TRBV15; clone size: NA; CDR3 length: 15; CDR3 protein: CAIRDGLAGVERQFF; CDR3 DNA: TGTGCCATCAGGGATGGACTAGCGGGAGTGGAAAGGCAGTTCTTC
J gene: TRBJ1-4; D gene: TRBD1; V gene: TRBV29-1; clone size: NA; CDR3 length: 15; CDR3 protein: CSVENARDRAEKLFF; CDR3 DNA: TGCAGCGTTGAAAACGCCCGGGACAGAGCTGAAAAACTGTTTTTT
J gene: TRBJ1-1; D gene: NA; V gene: TRBV5-4; clone size: NA; CDR3 length: 14; CDR3 protein: CASSFGTPGTEAFF; CDR3 DNA: TGTGCCAGCAGCTTTGGGACGCCCGGCACTGAAGCTTTCTTT
J gene: TRBJ1-2; D gene: NA; V gene: TRBV2; clone size: NA; CDR3 length: 13; CDR3 protein: CASSQETAYGYTF; CDR3 DNA: TGTGCCAGTTCCCAGGAGACAGCCTATGGCTACACCTTC
J gene: TRBJ2-5; D gene: TRBD1; V gene: TRBV15; clone size: once; CDR3 length: 16; CDR3 protein: CATSREGQGAWETQYF; CDR3 DNA: TGTGCCACCAGCAGAGAGGGACAGGGGGCGTGGGAGACCCAGTACTTC
J gene: TRBJ2-7; D gene: NA; V gene: TRBV27; clone size: NA; CDR3 length: 12; CDR3 protein: CASSFTGSEQYF; CDR3 DNA: TGTGCCAGCAGTTTTACCGGGTCCGAGCAGTACTTC
J gene: TRBJ1-2; D gene: NA; V gene: TRBV28; clone size: NA; CDR3 length: 12; CDR3 protein: CASPWDNYGYTF; CDR3 DNA: TGTGCCAGCCCTTGGGATAACTATGGCTACACCTTC
J gene: TRBJ2-1; D gene: TRBD2; V gene: TRBV6-5; clone size: NA; CDR3 length: 16; CDR3 protein: CASSYSRAGGYNEQFF; CDR3 DNA: TGTGCCAGCAGTTACTCCCGAGCGGGAGGGTACAATGAGCAGTTCTTC
J gene: TRBJ2-6; D gene: TRBD1; V gene: TRBV13; clone size: NA; CDR3 length: 18; CDR3 protein: CASSVRRDRGSGANVLTF; CDR3 DNA: TGTGCCAGCAGCGTCCGTCGGGACAGGGGCTCTGGGGCCAACGTCCTGACTTTC
J gene: TRBJ1-1; D gene: NA; V gene: TRBV6-1; clone size: few; CDR3 length: 13; CDR3 protein: CASSNEQNTEAFF; CDR3 DNA: TGTGCCAGCAGCAACGAGCAAAACACTGAAGCTTTCTTT
J gene: TRBJ2-7; D gene: NA; V gene: TRBV20-1; clone size: few; CDR3 length: 11; CDR3 protein: CSARVDYEQYF; CDR3 DNA: TGCAGTGCTAGAGTAGACTACGAGCAGTACTTC
J gene: TRBJ1-5; D gene: NA; V gene: TRBV19; clone size: NA; CDR3 length: 14; CDR3 protein: CASSIAGLGQPQHF; CDR3 DNA: TGTGCCAGTAGTATAGCAGGACTAGGTCAGCCCCAGCATTTT
J gene: TRBJ2-1; D gene: NA; V gene: TRBV19; clone size: NA; CDR3 length: 16; CDR3 protein: CASSIARQPYYNEQFF; CDR3 DNA: TGTGCCAGTAGTATAGCGAGACAGCCATACTACAATGAGCAGTTCTTC
J gene: TRBJ2-1; D gene: NA; V gene: TRBV5-4; clone size: once; CDR3 length: 15; CDR3 protein: CASSLADWASNEQFF; CDR3 DNA: TGTGCCAGCAGCTTGGCGGACTGGGCCTCCAATGAGCAGTTCTTC
J gene: TRBJ1-1; D gene: TRBD1; V gene: TRBV27; clone size: NA; CDR3 length: 14; CDR3 protein: CASSPPGQGAVAFF; CDR3 DNA: TGTGCCAGCAGTCCCCCGGGACAGGGGGCGGTAGCTTTCTTT
J gene: TRBJ2-1; D gene: NA; V gene: TRBV10-1; clone size: NA; CDR3 length: 15; CDR3 protein: CASSEDGMGYNEQFF; CDR3 DNA: TGCGCCAGCAGTGAGGATGGCATGGGGTACAATGAGCAGTTCTTC